Below are 22 T cell receptor beta chains sequenced from a single sample in a study of identical twins. From the 5' RACE reads, TCRdb called clonotypes with MiXCR, one entry per CDR3 protein. The table lists about 570,000 distinct CDR3 sequences, 9.6% of them singletons. These same data were also listed under a study on yellow fever vaccine responses in identical twins.

The sequenced material came from PBMCs. The receptors derive from a woman aged 18-30 years in good health.

V is TRBV5-1 and J is TRBJ1-1, with 7 bases identical to TRBD1. Germline V gives CDR1 SGHRS, CDR2 YFSETQ. The CDR3 length is 14 residues. V lost 7 bases, J lost 0 bases, and 6 bases stayed unmatched. The CDR3 region has the DNA TGCGCCAGCGGCGAGGGACAGATGAACACTGAAGCTTTCTTT. Its translation: CASGEGQMNTEAFF.

This clonotype was counted many times. The V call is TRBV2, the J call TRBJ2-3; 8 nucleotides line up with TRBD2. The germline V gene encodes CDR1 SNHLY and CDR2 FYNNEI. V lost 5 bases to trimming and J lost 2 bases; unmatched junction nucleotides: 9. There are 16 residues in the CDR3. The CDR3 here is CASSNPLAGVTDTQYF. The CDR3 nucleotides read TGTGCCAGCAGTAACCCGCTAGCGGGCGTCACAGATACGCAGTATTTT. The full variable domain, its missing parts supplied by reference TRBV2 and TRBJ2-3, is EPEVTQTPSHQVTQMGQEVILRCVPISNHLYFYWYRQILGQKVEFLVSFYNNEISEKSEIFDDQFSVERPDGSNFTLKIRSTKLEDSAMYFCASSNPLAGVTDTQYFGPGTRLTVL.

There are many counts of this clonotype. The chain combines TRBV5-1 with TRBJ2-5; 7 positions agree with TRBD1. Germline CDR1 reads SGHRS; CDR2 reads YFSETQ. The CDR3 runs to 15 residues. After removal of 6 bases from V and 4 bases from J, the junction contained 12 bases not matched to a gene. The CDR3 sequence: CASKTSTGLGETQYF. CDR3 in DNA: TGCGCCAGCAAGACATCGACAGGGCTCGGAGAGACCCAGTACTTC.

This clonotype was seen more than once but under ten times. V is TRBV29-1 and J is TRBJ2-7; 9 positions agree with TRBD1. The CDR3 has 16 residues. J gave up 2 bases and V 0 bases, and 8 bases lay outside the gene matches. The germline V gene has CDR1 SQVTM and CDR2 ANQGSEA. The CDR3 sequence: CSVEDRQGEGAYEQYF. DNA of the CDR3: TGCAGCGTTGAAGACCGACAGGGGGAAGGAGCCTACGAGCAGTACTTC.

This clonotype was seen repeatedly, ten times or more. This chain connects TRBV12-3 or TRBV12-4 to TRBJ2-3; D remains ambiguous. V gave up 6 bases and J gave up 4 bases, with 5 bases separating them. CDR3 length: 11 amino acids. DNA for the CDR3: TGTGCCAGCAGCTTATCAGATACGCAGTATTTT. Translating it yields CASSLSDTQYF.

Details on this clonotype: The germline gene is not matched at one end of the junction; a read error may be the cause. V and J are TRBV28 and TRBJ2-3; 7 bases match TRBD1. Germline assignment: CDR1 MDHEN and CDR2 SYDVKM. This CDR3 comprises 19 residues. CDR3 nucleotides: TGTGCCCGCAGTCTCACTCCTATTCCCGGGACAGATAGCACAGATACGCAGTATTTT. Amino acid sequence: CARSLTPIPGTDSTDTQYF.

This clonotype was recorded many times. The gene calls are TRBV11-2 and TRBJ2-4, with a possible D match to TRBD2 (6 bases). Germline lookup yields CDR1 SGHAT and CDR2 FQNNGV. The V gene lost 5 bases and the J gene lost 8 bases, with 16 bases spanning the gap. The CDR3 runs to 14 residues. CDR3 DNA: TGTGCCAGCAGCACCTGGAGGGTCTCAGACATTCAGTACTTC. Translation gives CASSTWRVSDIQYF.

The table lists this clonotype with many counts. The V call is TRBV7-9, the J call TRBJ2-7, with 14 positions matching TRBD2. The CDR3 extends over 17 amino acids. Germline V CDR1 and CDR2: SEHNR, FQNEAQ (reference sequence). The ends lost 3 bases at V and 3 bases at J; junction bases unmatched: 7. Written as DNA, the CDR3 is TGTGCCAGCAGCTTCCAAGGGACTAGCGGGAGCCACTACGAGCAGTACTTC. It codes for CASSFQGTSGSHYEQYF.

J is TRBJ2-1 and V is TRBV4-2, with a tentative D call TRBD2 (5 bases). CDR3 length: 15 residues. Germline V lookup: CDR1 LGHNA, CDR2 YNFKEQ. V gave up 5 bases and J gave up 5 bases, with 16 bases separating them. The CDR3 is CASSVVRASHNEQFF. The CDR3 DNA sequence: TGTGCCAGCAGCGTAGTCCGGGCTAGCCACAATGAGCAGTTCTTC.

This clonotype occurred many times. The chain joins TRBV28 to TRBJ2-5; the D gene is possibly TRBD2 (5 bases). V was shortened by 6 bases and J by 7 bases, with 15 bases between the two germline ends. Germline CDR1 is MDHEN and CDR2 is SYDVKM. The length of the CDR3 is 13 residues. CDR3 bases: TGTGCCAGCAGGCGTCCGAGTGCGGGGACCCAGTACTTC. Translation gives CASRRPSAGTQYF.

The V call is TRBV6-2 or TRBV6-3, the J call TRBJ1-2; 9 positions agree with TRBD1. CDR3 length equals 18 residues. In germline, CDR1 is MNHEY, CDR2 SVGEGT. V lost 5 bases, J lost 8 bases, and 21 bases stayed unmatched. The CDR3 DNA is TGTGCCAGCAGTCTACTAACGACAGGGGGGTCTTTTATCGGCGGCTACACCTTC. Residues: CASSLLTTGGSFIGGYTF.

The chain employs TRBV28 and TRBJ1-1, with 7 bases fitting TRBD1. Trimming removed 10 bases from V and 1 base from J; junction bases left unmatched: 0. CDR3 length: 11 residues. Germline CDR1 is MDHEN and CDR2 is SYDVKM. CDR3 DNA: TGTGCCACAGGGGGGAACACTGAAGCTTTCTTT. Translation: CATGGNTEAFF.

The chain is built from TRBV20-1 and TRBJ2-1, with 7 bases that match TRBD1. V was clipped by 4 bases and J by 4 bases; unmatched bases: 7. Looked up from germline, CDR1 is DFQATT and CDR2 is SNEGSKA (reference sequence). The CDR3 loop spans 14 amino acids. The CDR3 sequence: CSATLGTAYNEQFF. Written as DNA, the CDR3 is TGCAGTGCTACCCTCGGGACAGCTTACAATGAGCAGTTCTTC.

This clonotype was counted only a few times. V is TRBV11-3 and J is TRBJ2-7; no clear D gene. Germline CDR1 SGHNT, CDR2 YENEEA. The V gene lost 3 bases and the J gene lost 7 bases, with 7 bases spanning the gap. CDR3 length: 11 amino acids. CDR3 sequence: CASSFKDEQYF. As DNA, the CDR3 is TGTGCCAGCAGCTTTAAGGATGAGCAGTACTTC.

This clonotype has more than one count but fewer than ten. V and J are TRBV4-3 and TRBJ2-1; D is possibly TRBD1 (5 bases). The ends were cut back, 3 bases at V and 7 bases at J, with 16 bases in the middle. Germline V gene data show CDR1 as LGHNA and CDR2 as YSLEER. This CDR3 has 15 residues. The CDR3 sequence: CASSQDTGRINEQFF. CDR3 in DNA: TGCGCCAGCAGCCAGGACACCGGGCGGATTAATGAGCAGTTCTTC.

This clonotype was detected many times. The chain recombines TRBV7-9 with TRBJ2-3; perhaps TRBD1 as D (5 bases). V was clipped by 3 bases and J by 0 bases, with 10 bases between them. Germline CDR1 reads SEHNR; CDR2 reads FQNEAQ (reference sequence). This CDR3 contains 15 residues. The CDR3 nucleotides are TGTGCCAGCAGCTTTGCTGGACAAAGCACAGATACGCAGTATTTT. Protein product: CASSFAGQSTDTQYF.

In its sample, this clonotype was seen a few times. This rearrangement joins TRBV10-3 to TRBJ2-7; tentatively, D is TRBD2 (7 bases). Looked up from germline, CDR1 is ENHRY and CDR2 is SYGVKD. V lost 6 bases, J lost 4 bases, and 19 bases lay in between. This CDR3 has 15 residues. The CDR3 DNA reads TGTGCCATCAGGTCTCAAGCAGGGGAGGGGTACGAGCAGTACTTC. It yields the protein CAIRSQAGEGYEQYF.

The chain uses TRBV28 and TRBJ1-5; TRBD1 agrees at 7 bases. The CDR3 covers 14 residues. V shed 6 bases, J shed 4 bases, and the junction held 6 bases outside the gene matches. The germline V gene encodes CDR1 MDHEN and CDR2 SYDVKM. The CDR3 sequence is CASRDTGANQPQHF. The CDR3 DNA is TGTGCCAGCAGAGATACAGGGGCAAATCAGCCCCAGCATTTT.

Comments on this clonotype: One base away lies a much larger clone, so this may be a sequencing read error. The rearrangement links TRBV3-1 to TRBJ2-7; D is ambiguous. The CDR3 totals 11 residues. CDR1 is LGHDT, CDR2 YNNKEL, per germline (reference sequence). The V and J ends lost 1 base and 6 bases respectively, with 4 bases between them. The CDR3 region is CASSQGIEQYF. The CDR3 DNA is TGTGCCAGCAGCCAAGGGATCGAGCAGTACTTC.

This rearrangement joins TRBV24-1 to TRBJ2-3; tentatively, D is TRBD1 (6 bases). This CDR3 comprises 16 residues. Trimming cost V 1 base and J 4 bases, with 14 bases left between them. Germline V gene sequence: CDR1 KGHDR, CDR2 SFDVKD. The CDR3 reads CATSDLIGGNADTQYF. CDR3 in DNA: TGTGCCACCAGTGATTTAATAGGGGGAAACGCAGATACGCAGTATTTT.

The rearrangement uses TRBV6-1 and TRBJ1-1; 7 bases agree with TRBD1. This CDR3 spans 13 amino acids. V was pared by 7 bases and J by 7 bases, with 9 bases of the junction left unmatched. Per germline, CDR1 MNHNS and CDR2 SASEGT. This CDR3 is CASKSQGGNEAFF. CDR3 DNA sequence: TGTGCCAGCAAATCCCAGGGGGGGAATGAAGCTTTCTTT.

The chain uses TRBV7-6 and TRBJ2-7, with unresolved D. The V gene's germline CDR1 is SGHVS and CDR2 FNYEAQ. The germline V and J ends were trimmed by 5 bases and 6 bases, with 14 bases remaining between them. CDR3 size: 13 residues. The CDR3 DNA reads TGTGCCAGCAGCGCCGTCGCAGTGAGCGAGCAGTACTTC. Encoded protein: CASSAVAVSEQYF.